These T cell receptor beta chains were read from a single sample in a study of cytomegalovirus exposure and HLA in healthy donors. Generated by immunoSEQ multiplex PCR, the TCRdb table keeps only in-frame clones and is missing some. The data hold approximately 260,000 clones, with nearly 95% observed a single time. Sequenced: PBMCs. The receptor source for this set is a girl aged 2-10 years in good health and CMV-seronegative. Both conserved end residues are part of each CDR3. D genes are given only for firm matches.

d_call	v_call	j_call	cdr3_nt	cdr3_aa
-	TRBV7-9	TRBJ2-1	TGTGCCAGCAGCTTTAGCCCCAATGAGCAGTTCTTC	CASSFSPNEQFF
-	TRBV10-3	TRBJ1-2	TGTGCCATCAGTACAGAGTGGGCGGGAGATGGCTACACCTTC	CAISTEWAGDGYTF
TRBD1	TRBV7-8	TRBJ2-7	TGTGCCAGCAGCTTAGGAGGGACAGGTGCCTCCTACGAGCAGTACTTC	CASSLGGTGASYEQYF
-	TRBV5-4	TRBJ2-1	TGTGCCAGCAGCCTGGATTTCGCGAGGGCTGAGCAGTTCTTC	CASSLDFARAEQFF
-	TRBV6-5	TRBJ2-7	TGTGCCAGCAGTCGGGGGGCCGACTACGAGCAGTACTTC	CASSRGADYEQYF
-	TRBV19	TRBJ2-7	TGTGCCAGTAGTCGCCGGGACACAATCTACGAGCAGTACTTC	CASSRRDTIYEQYF
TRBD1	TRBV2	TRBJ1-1	TGTGCCAGCAGTGAATGGGGACAGGGCACTGAAGCTTTCTTT	CASSEWGQGTEAFF
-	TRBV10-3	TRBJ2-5	TGTGCCATCAGCGCGACTAGGGATGGGACCCAGTACTTC	CAISATRDGTQYF
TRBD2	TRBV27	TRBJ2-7	TGTGCCAGCAGTTTATCGGGACTAGCGGGAGCCTACGAGCAGTACTTC	CASSLSGLAGAYEQYF
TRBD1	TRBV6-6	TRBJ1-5	TGTGCCAGCAGTGCCGGGACAGCAAATCAGCCCCAGCATTTT	CASSAGTANQPQHF
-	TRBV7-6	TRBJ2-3	TGTGCCAGCAGCTCCCTAGGAAGCACAGATACGCAGTATTTT	CASSSLGSTDTQYF
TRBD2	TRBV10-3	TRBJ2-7	TGTGCCATCAAGCCTAGCGGGGGGGCGTTCTACGAGCAGTACTTC	CAIKPSGGAFYEQYF